This passage covers 10 T cell receptor beta chains from one sample sequenced in a study of neurological immune-mediated disorders (dated by TCRdb to about 2019). Libraries were constructed by 5' RACE. The reads were generated on an Illumina HiSeq 2500. The public reads were reprocessed in TCRdb via fastp at Q25 and MiXCR, keeping in-frame beta chains. Rows are unified per CDR3 protein, each entry keeping the most common DNA and genes. The table for this sample lists 47,000 or so distinct CDR3 sequences; about a tenth of them were counted only once. The ten largest make up approximately 1.5% of the sample. The time point label corresponds to: longitudinal time-point 1 (baseline). The sample was PBMCs. All receptors come from a woman between 40 and 50 years old in good health.

This clonotype was detected ten times or more. The genes are TRBV10-3 and TRBJ2-7; TRBD2 aligns across 8 bases. The ends lost 7 bases at V and 5 bases at J; junction bases unmatched: 13. The CDR3 has 15 residues. The germline V gene has CDR1 ENHRY and CDR2 SYGVKD. The CDR3 nucleotides are TGTGCCATCAATAATCCGGGGGGGCCTCTCCACGAGCAGTACTTC. Protein product: CAINNPGGPLHEQYF.

This clonotype was seen at least ten times. The V and J genes are TRBV5-1 and TRBJ2-3; 8 nucleotides agree with TRBD1. The CDR3 has 16 amino acids. From germline, CDR1 is SGHRS and CDR2 YFSETQ. With 6 bases clipped from V and 3 bases from J, the junction kept 12 bases outside the gene matches. The CDR3 is CASTQLRGRGTDTQYF. The CDR3 DNA sequence: TGCGCCAGCACCCAACTCAGGGGGCGAGGTACAGATACGCAGTATTTT. Based on the CDR3 plus reference TRBV5-1 and TRBJ2-3, the full variable domain is KAGVTQTPRYLIKTRGQQVTLSCSPISGHRSVSWYQQTPGQGLQFLFEYFSETQRNKGNFPGRFSGRQFSNSRSEMNVSTLELGDSALYLCASTQLRGRGTDTQYFGPGTRLTVL.

This clonotype was detected many times. The rearrangement links TRBV7-2 to TRBJ1-1; D unclear. Germline CDR1 is SGHTA and CDR2 is FQGNSA. Trimming pared 8 bases from V and 6 bases from J, leaving 4 bases between. The CDR3 length is 9 residues. CDR3 DNA sequence: TGTGCCAGCGGGGCTGAAGCTTTCTTT. Its protein product is CASGAEAFF.

This clonotype was counted ten times or more. J is TRBJ1-3 and V is TRBV7-2, with D possibly matching TRBD1 (6 bases). Germline values: CDR1 SGHTA, CDR2 FQGNSA. Between the trimmed V and J ends, which lost 0 bases and 16 bases, there was a span of 13 bases. The CDR3 has 12 amino acids. The CDR3 sequence: CASSLAWGTQYF. DNA of the CDR3: TGTGCCAGCAGCTTAGCCTGGGGGACACAGTATTTT.

This clonotype was detected ten times or more. The rearrangement uses TRBV6-2 or TRBV6-3 and TRBJ1-2; D not resolved. This CDR3 is built from 13 residues. Per germline, CDR1 MNHEY and CDR2 SVGEGT. The V gene lost 7 bases and the J gene lost 4 bases, with 13 bases spanning the gap. CDR3 loop: CASTWWLTYGYTF. DNA for the CDR3: TGTGCCAGCACTTGGTGGCTTACCTATGGCTACACCTTC.

This clonotype was counted many times. J is TRBJ1-2 and V is TRBV20-1; 9 nucleotides agree with TRBD1. Germline V CDR1 and CDR2: DFQATT, SNEGSKA (reference sequence). The CDR3 spans 15 residues. Trimming at V came to 3 bases and at J to 4 bases, leaving 9 bases not matched to a gene. CDR3 residues: CSASGMGQGVYGYTF. The CDR3 DNA follows: TGCAGTGCTAGCGGAATGGGACAGGGCGTCTATGGCTACACCTTC.

This clonotype was detected a few times. The chain carries TRBV10-1 and TRBJ2-3; the D gene is possibly TRBD1 (6 bases). The V gene's germline CDR1 is WNHNN and CDR2 SYGVQD (reference sequence). There are 16 residues in the CDR3. V lost 1 base and J 3 bases, leaving 14 bases between the germline ends. CDR3 sequence reads: CASSEFGQSKTDTQYF. The CDR3 region has the DNA TGCGCCAGCAGTGAGTTTGGACAGAGTAAAACAGATACGCAGTATTTT.

This clonotype was detected ten times or more. V is TRBV20-1 and J is TRBJ1-1; unclear D gene. Germline CDR1 and CDR2: DFQATT and SNEGSKA (reference sequence). V was cut by 2 bases and J by 11 bases, with 12 bases left in between. This CDR3 contains 11 residues. The chain's CDR3 is CSARLEMNAFF. CDR3 sequence (DNA): TGCAGTGCTAGACTAGAGATGAACGCTTTCTTT.

This clonotype showed up many times. The chain couples TRBV6-2 or TRBV6-3 to TRBJ2-7; D might be TRBD1 or TRBD2, each matching 5 bases. V was shortened by 1 base and J by 3 bases, with 10 bases between the two germline ends. Germline CDR1 and CDR2: MNHEY and SVGEGT. This CDR3 region has 14 residues. The CDR3 DNA reads as TGTGCCAGCAGTTACTGGGGACGGAGCTACGAGCAGTACTTC. It encodes CASSYWGRSYEQYF.

This clonotype has a count of ten or more. V and J are TRBV20-1 and TRBJ1-2; D perhaps matches TRBD1 (5 bases). The germline V gene encodes CDR1 DFQATT and CDR2 SNEGSKA (reference sequence). The V and J ends lost 0 bases and 3 bases respectively, with 11 bases between them. CDR3 size: 14 residues. The CDR3, as DNA: TGCAGTGCTAGAGATCCCGGGACGGACTATGGCTACACCTTC. It translates to CSARDPGTDYGYTF.